This entry lists 21 T cell receptor beta chains sequenced from one sample in a study of a mutant IDH1 vaccine in newly diagnosed glioma. The time point here: week 5, during vaccination. Each dose delivered 300 ug of mutant IDH1 20-mer peptide subcutaneously with imiquimod. Measured with immunoSEQ multiplex PCR; TCRdb has only the in-frame clones, and not every one. Here the sample spans roughly 34,000 clones, 55% to 60% being singletons. No antigen has been assigned to these receptors. Specimen: PBMCs, collected from a glioma patient whose treatment included an IDH1 peptide vaccine. The receptors were sampled from a woman under 30 with glioma.

This clone occurred a few times. The chain uses TRBV5-6 and TRBJ2-1, with D possibly TRBD2 on 5 matching bases. The CDR3 spans 15 residues. Germline V gene sequence: CDR1 SGHDT, CDR2 YYEEEE. Deletions cut 2 bases from V and 0 bases from J, with 9 bases between. The CDR3 spells CASSLTRGSYNEQFF. CDR3 DNA sequence: TGTGCCAGCAGCTTAACCCGGGGCTCCTACAATGAGCAGTTCTTC. The variable domain in full, completed from reference TRBV5-6 and TRBJ2-1, reads DAGVTQSPTHLIKTRGQQVTLRCSPKSGHDTVSWYQQALGQGPQFIFQYYEEEERQRGNFPDRFSGHQFPNYSSELNVNALLLGDSALYLCASSLTRGSYNEQFFGPGTRLTVL.

This rearrangement joins TRBV2 to TRBJ1-6; a possible D gene is TRBD1 (5 bases). The CDR3 length is 12 residues. Germline CDR1 and CDR2: SNHLY and FYNNEI. The germline V and J ends were trimmed by 7 bases and 14 bases, with 15 bases remaining between them. As DNA, the CDR3 is TGTGCCAGCAAAAGGGACCTTGGGGCCCTCCACTTT. Amino acid sequence: CASKRDLGALHF.

In its sample, this clone was seen many times. This chain uses TRBV19 with TRBJ2-1; D possibly corresponds to TRBD1 (5 bases). Trimming left V 3 bases short and J 6 bases short, with 6 bases between. The CDR3 is 12 residues long. CDR1 and CDR2 from the germline V gene are LNHDA and SQIVND (reference sequence). The CDR3 protein is CASSIQGNEQFF. The CDR3 DNA reads as TGTGCCAGTAGTATCCAGGGCAATGAGCAGTTCTTC. The complete variable domain, with remaining parts taken from reference TRBV19 and TRBJ2-1, reads DGGITQSPKYLFRKEGQNVTLSCEQNLNHDAMYWYRQDPGQGLRLIYYSQIVNDFQKGDIAEGYSVSREKKESFPLTVTSAQKNPTAFYLCASSIQGNEQFFGPGTRLTVL.

This clone is medium-sized in the sample. J is TRBJ2-1 and V is TRBV6-4; 10 bases align to TRBD2. This CDR3 has 15 amino acids. Germline CDR1 reads MRHNA; CDR2 reads SNTAGT. V was pared by 0 bases and J by 4 bases, with 0 bases of the junction left unmatched. CDR3 sequence (DNA): TGTGCCAGCAGTGACTCAGCGGGAGGGTACAATGAGCAGTTCTTC. This gives the protein CASSDSAGGYNEQFF.

The rearrangement uses TRBV28 and TRBJ1-5, with 7 bases fitting TRBD1. After removal of 3 bases from V and 3 bases from J, the junction contained 2 bases not matched to a gene. Germline V CDR1 and CDR2: MDHEN, SYDVKM. The CDR3 totals 14 residues. Here the CDR3 DNA reads TGTGCCAGCAGTTTGGGGACAGTCAATCAGCCCCAGCATTTT. Protein product: CASSLGTVNQPQHF.

This CDR3 is CASSRRDRVIKTQYF. The CDR3 coding sequence is TGTGCCAGCAGCCGTAGAGACAGGGTAATAAAGACCCAGTACTTC. The V gene is TRBV11-3, the J gene TRBJ2-5, with 7 bases matching TRBD1. CDR3 size: 15 residues. With 5 bases clipped from V and 6 bases from J, the junction kept 12 bases outside the gene matches. Per the germline V gene, CDR1 is SGHNT and CDR2 is YENEEA.

This clone was detected only a few times. Here the CDR3 DNA reads TGTGCCAGCAGCCCTACAGGGGGCGCGGGGGATACGCAGTATTTT. Encoded protein: CASSPTGGAGDTQYF. V and J are TRBV7-2 and TRBJ2-3; 9 nucleotides line up with TRBD1. The germline V gene has CDR1 SGHTA and CDR2 FQGNSA. The J segment lost 6 bases and the V segment lost 5 bases, leaving 9 bases of the junction unmatched. The CDR3 is 15 residues long.

V is TRBV10-3 and J is TRBJ2-7; 11 bases are a match to TRBD2. Germline CDR1 is ENHRY and CDR2 is SYGVKD. The CDR3 extends over 14 amino acids. The J segment lost 3 bases and the V segment lost 6 bases, leaving 4 bases of the junction unmatched. The DNA for the CDR3 is TGTGCCATCAGCGGGACTAGCGGTCTCTACGAGCAGTACTTC. Encoded protein: CAISGTSGLYEQYF.

This chain links TRBV5-6 with TRBJ1-6; no clear D gene. Trimming took 2 bases from V and 6 from J, leaving 3 bases between them. The CDR3 is 12 residues long. In germline, CDR1 is SGHDT, CDR2 YYEEEE. CDR3 sequence (DNA): TGTGCCAGCAGCTTCCCTAATTCACCCCTCCACTTT. Protein sequence: CASSFPNSPLHF.

Comment on this clone: This sample also contains other DNA sequences that code for the same CDR3. The CDR3 region is CASSQDLAGGYNEQFF. The CDR3, as DNA: TGTGCCAGCAGCCAAGACCTAGCGGGGGGCTACAATGAGCAGTTCTTC. The J gene is TRBJ2-1, the V gene TRBV4-2; 11 nucleotides line up with TRBD2. V trimming: 0 bases; J trimming: 3 bases; junction bases outside the gene matches: 1. Germline V gene data show CDR1 as LGHNA and CDR2 as YNFKEQ. The length of the CDR3 is 16 residues.

The chain joins TRBV7-9 to TRBJ1-4; D unresolved. Trimming shortened V by 6 bases and J by 7 bases, and 9 bases separated the two germline ends. Germline V gene lookup returns CDR1 SEHNR and CDR2 FQNEAQ (reference sequence). This CDR3 is built from 12 residues. The CDR3 sequence: CASRKWGEKLFF. The CDR3 region has the DNA TGTGCCAGCAGAAAGTGGGGTGAAAAACTGTTTTTT.

The CDR3 protein is CASSLQAGTENNEQFF. The CDR3 DNA reads as TGTGCCAGCAGCCTCCAGGCCGGGACAGAGAACAATGAGCAGTTCTTC. The V gene is TRBV7-9, the J gene TRBJ2-1; 7 bases match TRBD1. V lost 5 bases and J lost 5; bases outside the gene matches: 12. CDR1 is SEHNR and CDR2 is FQNEAQ in the germline V gene (reference sequence). This CDR3 has 16 amino acids.

This rearrangement joins TRBV5-7 to TRBJ2-4; 10 bases align to TRBD1. TRBV5-7 is given ORF status, its function remaining uncertain. The CDR3 covers 13 residues. Losses at the gene ends were 4 bases for V and 7 bases for J; bases not matched to a gene: 2. The CDR3 region is CASSEGQGNIQYF. As DNA, the CDR3 is TGTGCCAGCAGCGAGGGACAGGGGAACATTCAGTACTTC.

This CDR3 is CASTHGGGISDNQPQHF. The CDR3 DNA sequence: TGTGCCAGCACCCATGGGGGAGGTATTTCGGACAATCAGCCCCAGCATTTT. V is TRBV28 and J is TRBJ1-5; D is perhaps TRBD1 (5 bases). This CDR3 comprises 17 residues. Trimming took off 7 bases at V and 3 bases at J, with 22 bases between the two ends. Germline CDR1 MDHEN, CDR2 SYDVKM.

The rearrangement joins TRBV5-1 to TRBJ2-3; a possible D gene is TRBD2 (6 bases). This CDR3 contains 17 residues. The germline V and J ends were trimmed by 4 bases and 1 base, with 19 bases remaining between them. Per germline, CDR1 SGHRS and CDR2 YFSETQ. The CDR3, as DNA: TGCGCCAGCAGCCCCGGCGGGGTAAGTGGCGGCACAGATACGCAGTATTTT. Protein product: CASSPGGVSGGTDTQYF.

The rearrangement links TRBV30 to TRBJ1-1; D is perhaps TRBD1 (5 bases). V was cut by 3 bases and J by 5 bases, with 16 bases left in between. There are 14 residues in the CDR3. In germline, CDR1 is GTSNPN, CDR2 SVGIG (reference sequence). DNA of the CDR3: TGTGCCTGGAGCGTAGGAGGAGGGGTAACTGAAGCTTTCTTT. The encoded protein is CAWSVGGGVTEAFF.

This clone occurred a few times. V usage is TRBV5-4 and J usage is TRBJ1-4; D gene uncertain. V lost 0 bases and J 0 bases, leaving 9 bases between the germline ends. The length of the CDR3 is 16 residues. CDR1 and CDR2 from the germline V gene are SGHNT and YYREEE (reference sequence). CDR3 DNA: TGTGCCAGCAGCTTGGAGGGCTCCGCAACTAATGAAAAACTGTTTTTT. Translation gives CASSLEGSATNEKLFF.

The rearrangement uses TRBV30 and TRBJ1-5; D not resolved. This CDR3 comprises 13 residues. Germline V lookup: CDR1 GTSNPN, CDR2 SVGIG (reference sequence). The V gene lost 2 bases and the J gene lost 6 bases, with 11 bases spanning the gap. CDR3 residues: CAWSLRGGQPQHF. The CDR3 region has the DNA TGTGCCTGGAGTCTCCGGGGTGGTCAGCCCCAGCATTTT.

This clone showed up just a few times. The chain has TRBV9 and TRBJ1-5, with no clear D. The V end was cut by 0 bases, the J end by 6 bases, with 13 bases between. The CDR3 has 15 residues. Germline V gene sequence: CDR1 SGDLS, CDR2 YYNGEE. CDR3 sequence reads: CASSVDAEAGQPQHF. CDR3 nucleotides: TGTGCCAGCAGCGTAGATGCGGAAGCGGGTCAGCCCCAGCATTTT.

This clone was observed a few times. The chain couples TRBV18 to TRBJ1-6; 11 bases are shared with TRBD1. V trimming: 4 bases; J trimming: 6 bases; junction bases outside the gene matches: 8. This CDR3 is built from 17 residues. CDR1 and CDR2 (germline): KGHSH, LQKENI. The CDR3 is CASSRGTGGLINSPLHF. In nucleotides, the CDR3 is TGTGCCAGCTCACGAGGGACAGGGGGACTAATTAATTCACCCCTCCACTTT. The variable domain in full, completed from reference TRBV18 and TRBJ1-6, reads NAGVMQNPRHLVRRRGQEARLRCSPMKGHSHVYWYRQLPEEGLKFMVYLQKENIIDESGMPKERFSAEFPKEGPSILRIQQVVRGDSAAYFCASSRGTGGLINSPLHFGNGTRLTVT.

This CDR3 reads CASSYGQGKNEQYF. Written as DNA, the CDR3 is TGTGCCAGCAGTTACGGACAGGGCAAAAACGAGCAGTACTTC. The rearrangement joins TRBV6-5 to TRBJ2-7; 8 bases are a match to TRBD1. CDR1 and CDR2 from the germline V gene are MNHEY and SVGAGI. The CDR3 sequence is 14 residues long. V shed 2 bases, J shed 5 bases, and the junction held 5 bases outside the gene matches.